This section outlines one T cell receptor beta chain sequence together with its context. There is no known antigen for this receptor. No per-base quality is available; no much larger clone lies one base away. V is pared back by 4 bases and J by 1 base, with 7 bases lying between the germline termini. The CDR3 holds 13 amino acids from the cysteine to the phenylalanine. The retained sequence is limited to the CDR3, 39 bases, with the frame set at the first base. Sequences KGHSH (CDR1) and LQKENI (CDR2) are obtained from the germline V gene. The protocol used for the library was PCR. DNA from cultured CD4+ T cells was subjected to TCR sequencing with the Oncomine TCR Beta short-read assay at the Johns Hopkins FTIC core. Genomic DNA was extracted from the cultured CD4+ T cells with the QIAamp micro DNA kit. Oncomine TCR Beta libraries made from cultured CD4+ T cells were pooled using unique dual indexes and sequenced on an Illumina iSeq 100. The paper's processing steps were these. Non-productive sequences were removed, and CDR3s that did not start with C, did not end with F or W, or were shorter than 7 amino acids were discarded. Antigen-specific clonotypes were identified with the MANAFEST web application by comparing peptide-stimulated wells with reference and other culture wells. Positive clones required FDR below 0.05, an odds ratio above 5, and productive frequency above 0.1% in at least two of three replicate wells. Cross-reactive clonotypes were defined as significantly expanded in both SARS-CoV-2 spike wells and at least one common cold coronavirus spike condition. Similarity between CDR3 sequences was evaluated in R version 3.6.1 using Levenshtein distances (stringdist) and unrooted phylogenetic trees (ape). The public reads were reprocessed in TCRdb via fastp at Q25 and MiXCR, keeping in-frame beta chains. Each CDR3 protein appears once, grouped with its most common genes and DNA. None of the V and J calls come from the authors' own analysis; TCRdb made them. The table for this sample lists 15,000 to 20,000 distinct CDR3 sequences; approximately 56% of them were counted only once. In total, the top ten clones hold about 20% of the sample.

The source of the sample is a study of vaccination and CD4 T cells after COVID-19 (dated by TCRdb to between 2021 and 2024). With respect to the entire study: Convalescent patients had a positive SARS-CoV-2 result on nasal swab PCR, and of these patients, about ten had mild disease and one had severe disease. The convalescent cohort included six males and four females, with two Hispanic individuals, seven Caucasians, two Asians and one multiracial person. Each participant got two doses of either the Pfizer-BioNTech BNT162b2 vaccine (n=8) or the Moderna mRNA-1273 vaccine (n=2). Post-COVID blood samples were collected from convalescent patients a median of roughly 100 days after diagnosis, with a range of about 30 to 161 days. The time from the second vaccine dose to post-vaccine blood sampling had a median of roughly 70 days and ranged from about 12 to 241 days. Three convalescent patients were sampled both early after vaccination (day 14) and late after vaccination (days 161 to 241). Culture stimuli were overlapping spike peptide pools from SARS-CoV-2 and from the common cold coronaviruses HCoV-NL63, HCoV-OC43 and HCoV-229E. In control cultures, a CEFX viral epitope pool was used as positive control, an HIV-1 Nef peptide pool was used as negative control, or no peptide was added. In 10 COVID-19 convalescent patients and a few infection-naive healthy vaccine recipients, researchers compared the spike-specific CD4+ TCR repertoire from before mRNA vaccination with the repertoire from after. Study-wide conclusions, independent of this receptor: The study included relatively few convalescent patients and did not analyze early timepoints after natural infection. Of the vaccine-specific clones found in convalescent patients, nearly all (304 of 307) were mono-reactive for SARS-CoV-2 spike instead of being cross-reactive with common cold coronaviruses. In convalescent patients, a median approximately 89% of post-vaccine SARS-CoV-2-reactive clones were detected only after vaccination, suggesting vaccine-specific priming. The median count of SARS-CoV-2-reactive clonotypes went up from roughly 21 after infection to 38 after vaccination, although the change was not significant.

The sample's time point label, decoded: late sampling 161 to 241 days after vaccination in a few convalescent patients. The sample's treatment or condition label, in plain terms: roughly 10-day PBMC culture with coronavirus spike peptide pools or control peptides (ViraFEST assay). The ViraFEST assay was used in the study, in which antigen-specific T cells were expanded with peptide pools and expanded clonotypes were subsequently identified by TCR sequencing. Positive SARS-CoV-2 PCR tests in the convalescent patients dated from March to December 2020, before Alpha, Beta and Delta variants emerged in the United States. Two million PBMCs per well were cultured in IMDM with approximately 5% human AB serum and approximately 10 IU/ml IL-2, plus 10 ug/ml peptide pools. On days 3 and 7, half of the culture medium was replaced with fresh IL-2-containing medium. After ten to eleven days of culture, CD4+ T cells were isolated by negative selection using the EasySep CD4+ T cell isolation kit. Ficoll-Paque Plus gradient centrifugation was used to isolate PBMCs from whole blood, and the isolated PBMCs were then either used fresh or cryopreserved at -140C. Culture conditions were generally each tested in triplicate wells.

This TCR came from a human donor who had recovered from COVID-19. The receptor chain draws on TRBV18 and TRBJ1-1, with the D gene uncertain. This specimen was CD4+ T cells from blood, cultured in vitro, taken about 7 months after SARS-CoV-2 vaccination. The DNA sequence is given as TGTGCCAGCTCACTGGCGTCGAACACTGAAGCTTTCTTT. This codes for CASSLASNTEAFF.